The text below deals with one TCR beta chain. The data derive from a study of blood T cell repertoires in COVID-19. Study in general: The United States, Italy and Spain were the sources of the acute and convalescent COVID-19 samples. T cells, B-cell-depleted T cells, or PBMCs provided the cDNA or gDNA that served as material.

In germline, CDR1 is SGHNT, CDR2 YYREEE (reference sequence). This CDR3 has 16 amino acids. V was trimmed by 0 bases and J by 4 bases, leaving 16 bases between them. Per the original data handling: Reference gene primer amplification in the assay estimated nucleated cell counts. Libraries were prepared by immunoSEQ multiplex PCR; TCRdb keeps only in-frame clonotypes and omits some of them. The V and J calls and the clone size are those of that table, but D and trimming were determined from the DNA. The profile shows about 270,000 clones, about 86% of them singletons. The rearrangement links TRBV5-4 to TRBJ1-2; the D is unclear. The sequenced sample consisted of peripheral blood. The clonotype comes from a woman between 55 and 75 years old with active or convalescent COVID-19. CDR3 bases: TGTGCCAGCAGCTTGGTGACGGCGAGGGCCTCCTATGGCTACACCTTC. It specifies CASSLVTARASYGYTF.